One and the same sample provided the 18 T cell receptor beta chains below, sequenced in a study of blood T cell repertoires in COVID-19. Libraries were prepared by immunoSEQ multiplex PCR; TCRdb keeps only in-frame clonotypes and omits some of them. There are around 25,000 clones in the sample; about four fifths occur only once, and under 8% lies in the top ten. The sequencing sample was made of peripheral blood. The origin of the receptors is a man in his forties or fifties with COVID-19, enrolled during active disease.

Written as DNA, the CDR3 is TGTGCCAGCAGTACAGGGATGGTTCAGCCCCAGCATTTT. Protein product: CASSTGMVQPQHF. The chain joins TRBV12-3 or TRBV12-4 to TRBJ1-5; D perhaps matches TRBD1 (6 bases). The CDR3 loop spans 13 amino acids. V was pared by 5 bases and J by 6 bases, with 11 bases between.

The chain links TRBV4-2 to TRBJ2-5, with 7 bases aligning to TRBD2. CDR3 length: 13 amino acids. V was clipped by 5 bases and J by 2 bases; unmatched bases: 2. Germline lookup yields CDR1 LGHNA and CDR2 YNFKEQ. The CDR3 is CASSASGQETQYF. CDR3 nucleotides: TGTGCCAGCAGCGCTAGCGGACAAGAGACCCAGTACTTC.

The chain's CDR3 is CASSLRLAGGPTDTQYF. The CDR3 bases are TGTGCCAGCAGTTTAAGGCTAGCGGGGGGACCCACAGATACGCAGTATTTT. This chain connects TRBV28 to TRBJ2-3; 11 bases align to TRBD2. Germline V gene data show CDR1 as MDHEN and CDR2 as SYDVKM. V shed 2 bases, J shed 2 bases, and the junction held 6 bases outside the gene matches. This CDR3 comprises 17 residues. The full variable domain, rest sourced from reference TRBV28 and TRBJ2-3, is DVKVTQSSRYLVKRTGEKVFLECVQDMDHENMFWYRQDPGLGLRLIYFSYDVKMKEKGDIPEGYSVSREKKERFSLILESASTNQTSMYLCASSLRLAGGPTDTQYFGPGTRLTVL.

The gene calls are TRBV2 and TRBJ2-3; 7 nucleotides line up with TRBD2. Germline V gene sequence: CDR1 SNHLY, CDR2 FYNNEI. The junction had 8 bases not matched to a gene; V was cut back by 6 bases and J by 2 bases. The CDR3 sequence is 15 residues long. CDR3 sequence reads: CASSTGGGVTDTQYF. The CDR3 DNA follows: TGTGCCAGCAGCACGGGGGGAGGGGTCACAGATACGCAGTATTTT.

This clone turned up a few times. V gene TRBV6-4 combines with J gene TRBJ2-6; D not resolved. V shed 0 bases and J shed 0 bases, with 3 bases lying between them. The length of the CDR3 is 15 residues. The germline gives CDR1 MRHNA, CDR2 SNTAGT. CDR3 region: CASSDSNSGANVLTF. In nucleotides, the CDR3 is TGTGCCAGCAGTGACTCCAACTCTGGGGCCAACGTCCTGACTTTC.

The V gene is TRBV7-9, the J gene TRBJ2-7; D unresolved. Germline V gene lookup returns CDR1 SEHNR and CDR2 FQNEAQ (reference sequence). Trimming cost V 5 bases and J 6 bases, with 11 bases left between them. The CDR3 covers 12 residues. The CDR3 sequence is CASSPYNAEQYF. The DNA for the CDR3 is TGTGCCAGCAGCCCTTACAACGCCGAGCAGTACTTC.

The table lists this clone with a few counts. J is TRBJ1-4 and V is TRBV27; unclear D gene. The V and J ends lost 2 bases and 0 bases respectively, with 7 bases between them. Germline lookup yields CDR1 MNHEY and CDR2 SMNVEV (reference sequence). The CDR3 is made up of 15 amino acids. The CDR3 DNA sequence: TGTGCCAGCAGTTTAAACGGTGCAACTAATGAAAAACTGTTTTTT. Amino acids: CASSLNGATNEKLFF.

This clone occurred a few times. CDR3 protein: CASISDRASSGNTIYF. In DNA, the CDR3 is TGTGCCAGCATTAGCGACAGGGCGAGCTCTGGAAACACCATATATTTT. This rearrangement joins TRBV2 to TRBJ1-3, with 7 bases that match TRBD1. V gave up 7 bases and J gave up 0 bases; unmatched junction bases: 9. Germline V gives CDR1 SNHLY, CDR2 FYNNEI. This CDR3 is built from 16 residues.

The chain uses TRBV6-5 and TRBJ1-4; D uncertain. The CDR3 has 14 amino acids. Deletions cut 6 bases from V and 1 base from J, with 9 bases between. Germline CDR1 is MNHEY and CDR2 is SVGAGI. DNA for the CDR3: TGTGCCAGCAGGGCAGGAAGAACTAATGAAAAACTGTTTTTT. Its translation is CASRAGRTNEKLFF.

The chain couples TRBV2 to TRBJ2-1; 9 bases line up with TRBD2. The CDR3 runs to 15 residues. V shed 1 base, J shed 9 bases, and the junction held 7 bases outside the gene matches. Germline loops: CDR1 SNHLY, CDR2 FYNNEI. The CDR3 coding sequence is TGTGCCAGCAGTGAAGTAAGCGGGAGGCAGGGTGAGCAGTTCTTC. Amino acids: CASSEVSGRQGEQFF.

This sequence joins TRBV2 and TRBJ2-1; maybe TRBD2 (6 bases). This CDR3 has 16 amino acids. Trimming cost V 3 bases and J 0 bases, with 12 bases left between them. Germline CDR1 SNHLY, CDR2 FYNNEI. DNA for the CDR3: TGTGCCAGCAGTGATCTTAGCGGATACTCCTACAATGAGCAGTTCTTC. This encodes CASSDLSGYSYNEQFF.

The rearrangement joins TRBV6-4 to TRBJ2-7; the match to TRBD1 covers 7 bases. V lost 9 bases, J lost 2 bases, and 13 bases stayed unmatched. Germline lookup yields CDR1 MRHNA and CDR2 SNTAGT. The CDR3 is 15 residues long. The CDR3 region has the DNA TGTGCCAGAAAAGGTTCATTTGGGACAGCCTACGAGCAGTACTTC. Protein sequence: CARKGSFGTAYEQYF.

This sequence joins TRBV19 and TRBJ1-2, with a possible D match to TRBD1 (5 bases). Germline V gene data show CDR1 as LNHDA and CDR2 as SQIVND (reference sequence). The CDR3 is 15 amino acids. With 7 bases removed from V and 5 bases from J, the gap between germline ends came to 20 bases. The CDR3 loop reads CASTPYGASDYGYTF. For the CDR3, the DNA is TGTGCCAGTACCCCCTATGGGGCAAGCGATTATGGCTACACCTTC. The whole variable domain, remainder taken from reference TRBV19 and TRBJ1-2, is DGGITQSPKYLFRKEGQNVTLSCEQNLNHDAMYWYRQDPGQGLRLIYYSQIVNDFQKGDIAEGYSVSREKKESFPLTVTSAQKNPTAFYLCASTPYGASDYGYTFGSGTRLTVV.

By proportion, this clone is medium-sized. V and J are TRBV19 and TRBJ1-5, with a possible D match to TRBD1 (6 bases). The CDR3 extends over 16 amino acids. V was shortened by 5 bases and J by 11 bases, with 25 bases between the two germline ends. Germline assignment: CDR1 LNHDA and CDR2 SQIVND (reference sequence). The CDR3 loop reads CASSSKQGPLLSAQHF. As DNA, the CDR3 is TGTGCCAGTAGTTCGAAACAGGGACCACTACTTTCGGCCCAGCATTTT.

The chain recombines TRBV28 with TRBJ1-4; 7 nucleotides line up with TRBD1. Germline V gene lookup returns CDR1 MDHEN and CDR2 SYDVKM. V shed 6 bases, J shed 5 bases, and the junction held 6 bases outside the gene matches. The length of the CDR3 is 14 residues. CDR3 in amino acids: CASRAGTANEKLFF. CDR3 nucleotides: TGTGCCAGCAGGGCCGGGACAGCGAATGAAAAACTGTTTTTT.

CDR3 loop: CASSLNSGFADTQYF. CDR3 DNA sequence: TGTGCCAGCAGTCTAAATAGCGGGTTTGCAGATACGCAGTATTTT. The gene calls are TRBV6-5 and TRBJ2-3; TRBD2 aligns across 7 bases. Germline CDR1 reads MNHEY; CDR2 reads SVGAGI. J was trimmed by 4 bases and V by 5 bases; bases with no gene match: 9. CDR3 length: 15 residues.

The rearrangement uses TRBV5-1 and TRBJ1-2; tentative D call: TRBD1 (6 bases). Trimming removed 4 bases from V and 6 bases from J, with 16 bases in between. Germline V gives CDR1 SGHRS, CDR2 YFSETQ. The CDR3 spans 14 residues. The CDR3 DNA reads TGCGCCAGCAGCACCGGGGGGGGCTGGGATGGCTACACCTTC. This gives the protein CASSTGGGWDGYTF.

The gene calls are TRBV24-1 and TRBJ2-5; TRBD1 is a possible D gene (6 bases). The CDR3 spans 15 residues. Trimming took 3 bases from V and 3 from J, leaving 13 bases between them. Per germline, CDR1 KGHDR and CDR2 SFDVKD. CDR3 sequence: CATSDQLGQKETQYF. The CDR3 DNA reads as TGTGCCACCAGTGATCAACTCGGACAGAAAGAGACCCAGTACTTC.